One and the same sample provided the 28 T cell receptor beta chains below, sequenced in a study of tumor-infiltrating lymphocytes in glioblastoma multiforme. Three nested ARM-PCR rounds with V-beta and C-beta primers built TCRB libraries. TCRdb itself ran the multiplex PCR reads through MiXCR, one entry per CDR3 protein. The table lists about 8,400 distinct CDR3 sequences, around 70% of them singletons. The sequencing input was brain tumor tissue. These receptors were collected from a male donor with glioblastoma.

With regard to this clonotype: Its ends do not fully match the called genes, so a read error is possible. The V and J genes are TRBV11-1 and TRBJ2-3; D is possibly TRBD2 (5 bases). CDR3 size: 15 residues. CDR1 is SGHAT, CDR2 FQDESV, per germline (reference sequence). CDR3: CASSLTSGPTDMQYF. As DNA, the CDR3 is TGTGCCAGCAGCTTAACCAGCGGCCCCACAGATATGCAGTATTTT.

Remarks on this clonotype: Given the absence of the conserved phenylalanine or tryptophan at the CDR3 end, a read error is likely. This chain uses TRBV11-3 with TRBJ2-1; no definite D call. Germline CDR1 reads SGHNT; CDR2 reads YENEEA. The germline V and J ends were trimmed by 3 bases and 9 bases, with 12 bases remaining between them. The CDR3 contains 13 residues. The CDR3 protein is CASSFGWPIEQFL. CDR3 nucleotides: TGTGCCAGCAGCTTCGGATGGCCCATTGAGCAGTTCCTC.

With regard to this clonotype: Since no conserved phenylalanine or tryptophan closes the CDR3, a read error is the likely cause. The chain links TRBV4-2 to TRBJ2-3, with 8 nucleotides matching TRBD2. Germline V CDR1 and CDR2: LGHNA, YNFKEQ. CDR3 length: 15 amino acids. CDR3 loop: CESTLLADFTDTQYS. The CDR3 DNA reads as TGTGAAAGCACCCTACTAGCGGATTTCACAGATACGCAGTATTCT.

Of note for this clonotype: The junction does not match germline at one end; this may be a read error. The chain has TRBV11-2 and TRBJ2-3; D is uncertain. The CDR3 covers 14 residues. Per the germline V gene, CDR1 is SGHAT and CDR2 is FQNNGV. The CDR3 loop reads CASSLRVMADTQYF. The CDR3 nucleotides read TGTGCCAGCAGCTTACGGGTGATGGCAGATACGCAGTATTTC.

This clonotype was picked up a small number of times. This sequence joins TRBV5-6 and TRBJ2-7; 7 bases are a match to TRBD1. Germline-derived CDR1 and CDR2 are SGHDT and YYEEEE. The V and J ends lost 3 bases and 3 bases, in that order; junction bases with no gene match: 3. This CDR3 region has 13 residues. CDR3 DNA: TGTGCCAGCAGCTCCGGACAGGTCTACGAGCAGTACTTC. This encodes CASSSGQVYEQYF.

Of note for this clonotype: An end of the junction does not agree with germline; a read error may underlie this. The gene calls are TRBV5-4 and TRBJ2-1; TRBD2 aligns across 10 bases. Germline CDR1 is SGHNT and CDR2 is YYREEE (reference sequence). The CDR3 contains 18 residues. CDR3 sequence reads: CASSLVGLAGVSYNEQFF. The CDR3 nucleotides read TGTGCAAGCAGCTTGGTGGGGCTAGCGGGGGTTTCCTACAATGAGCAGTTCTTC.

The table lists this clonotype with many counts. The DNA of the CDR3 is TGTGCCAGCAGTTACTCGTGGGCCGGGGAGCTGTTTTTT. The encoded protein is CASSYSWAGELFF. V is TRBV6-5 and J is TRBJ2-2; D unclear. The ends were cut back, 0 bases at V and 6 bases at J, with 5 bases in the middle. Germline V lookup: CDR1 MNHEY, CDR2 SVGAGI. The CDR3 consists of 13 residues.

This clonotype was seen a handful of times. J is TRBJ2-3 and V is TRBV10-3; D is uncertain. The CDR3 covers 13 residues. Germline CDR1 is ENHRY and CDR2 is SYGVKD. V lost 0 bases, J lost 4 bases, and 5 bases lay in between. As DNA, the CDR3 is TGTGCCATCAGTGAGTCGTATGCAGATACGCAGTATTTT. Its protein is CAISESYADTQYF.

This clonotype was detected many times. The chain links TRBV28 to TRBJ2-7, with unresolved D. Germline V CDR1 and CDR2: MDHEN, SYDVKM. The CDR3 sequence is 15 residues long. The ends were cut back, 5 bases at V and 3 bases at J, with 17 bases in the middle. CDR3 loop: CASSPERLGYYEQYF. The CDR3 DNA sequence: TGTGCCAGCAGTCCCGAGCGTTTGGGTTACTACGAGCAGTACTTC.

The chain links TRBV12-3 or TRBV12-4 to TRBJ1-2, with D unresolved. The CDR3 loop spans 11 amino acids. V dropped 6 bases and J dropped 4 bases, with 6 bases sitting between them. CDR3 loop: CASRLFYGYTF. DNA for the CDR3: TGTGCCAGCAGACTCTTCTATGGCTACACCTTC.

As to this clonotype: An end of the junction differs from the germline gene, which may be a read error. The gene calls are TRBV11-2 and TRBJ2-1; 7 positions agree with TRBD2. CDR3 length: 19 amino acids. Germline CDR1 reads SGHAT; CDR2 reads FQNNGV. The CDR3 region has the DNA TGTGCCAGCAACTTAGATCTCCCCCCCTCTCCGGGAGGTGGTGATGAGCAGTTCTTC. This gives the protein CASNLDLPPSPGGGDEQFF.

This chain uses TRBV20-1 with TRBJ2-3; no firm D call. The germline V and J ends were trimmed by 1 base and 2 bases, with 10 bases remaining between them. Germline V gene lookup returns CDR1 DFQATT and CDR2 SNEGSKA (reference sequence). The CDR3 is 14 amino acids. The CDR3 DNA follows: TGCAGTGCTAGAGTTACGAGATTCACAGATACGCAGTATTTT. Translating it yields CSARVTRFTDTQYF.

V usage is TRBV24-1 and J usage is TRBJ2-1; TRBD1 aligns across 9 bases. Germline loops: CDR1 KGHDR, CDR2 SFDVKD. V lost 7 bases to trimming and J lost 6 bases; unmatched junction nucleotides: 3. The CDR3 consists of 13 residues. Written as DNA, the CDR3 is TGTGCCACCAGACAGGGGGCGGGCAATGAGCAGTTCTTC. Translating it yields CATRQGAGNEQFF.

Details on this clonotype: The CDR3 end shows no conserved phenylalanine or tryptophan, and so a read error is likely. The DNA is omitted, as the CDR3 cannot be located on it reliably, and the CDR3 follows TCRdb's listing. The chain carries TRBV6-5 and TRBJ2-7; the table's TRBD1 call for D was not verified on the DNA. The CDR3 length equals 14 residues, ends included. Per germline, CDR1 MNHEY and CDR2 SVGAGI. The CDR3 protein is CASREIPGQYERYS.

To note about this clonotype: The junction shows a germline mismatch at one end, possibly a read error. The chain links TRBV4-2 to TRBJ2-5; TRBD1 matches at 11 bases. In germline, CDR1 is LGHNA, CDR2 YNFKEQ. The CDR3 is 21 amino acids. This chain's CDR3 is CASGQEKIGTGGSGGRETQYF. In DNA, the CDR3 is TGTGCCAGCGGCCAAGAGAAGATCGGGACAGGGGGATCGGGGGGGCGAGAGACTCAGTACTTC.

There are many counts of this clonotype. V and J are TRBV10-3 and TRBJ2-3; weak D call: TRBD2 (5 bases). Germline V gene lookup returns CDR1 ENHRY and CDR2 SYGVKD. Trimming took 0 bases from V and 3 from J, leaving 13 bases between them. The CDR3 length is 16 residues. CDR3 sequence (DNA): TGTGCCATCAGTGAGTCTGTGTGGGAGTCAACAGATACGCAGTATTTT. Its protein product is CAISESVWESTDTQYF.

The J gene is TRBJ1-3, the V gene TRBV6-1; D remains ambiguous. The V end was cut by 4 bases, the J end by 4 bases, with 8 bases between. The CDR3 loop spans 13 amino acids. Germline V gives CDR1 MNHNS, CDR2 SASEGT. CDR3 nucleotide sequence: TGTGCCAGCAGTGCGCAAGAGGGAAACACCATATATTTT. Translating gives CASSAQEGNTIYF.

As to this clonotype: Since no conserved phenylalanine or tryptophan closes the CDR3, a read error is the likely cause. The chain is built from TRBV20-1 and TRBJ2-4; TRBD1 agrees at 8 bases. The CDR3 sequence is 19 residues long. V trimming: 0 bases; J trimming: 0 bases; junction bases outside the gene matches: 13. Germline V gene lookup returns CDR1 DFQATT and CDR2 SNEGSKA (reference sequence). CDR3 loop: CSARDTNRGIRKAKNIQYS. The DNA of the CDR3 is TGCAGTGCTAGAGACACGAACAGGGGGATTCGGAAAGCCAAAAACATTCAGTACTCC.

This chain connects TRBV6-1 to TRBJ2-7; D is perhaps TRBD2 (6 bases). V gave up 8 bases and J gave up 2 bases, with 16 bases separating them. The germline V gene has CDR1 MNHNS and CDR2 SASEGT. The length of the CDR3 is 14 residues. The CDR3, as DNA: TGTGCCAGCTGCAGGTGCGGGGCCCCCTACGAGCAGTACTTC. Its protein product is CASCRCGAPYEQYF.

The rearrangement links TRBV11-2 to TRBJ2-1; possibly TRBD2 for D (7 bases). Germline values: CDR1 SGHAT, CDR2 FQNNGV. Trimming shortened V by 3 bases and J by 12 bases, and 15 bases separated the two germline ends. The CDR3 is 13 residues long. The CDR3 nucleotides read TGTGCCAGCAGCTTCGAGTGGGGAGGGGGGCAGTTCTTC. Translating gives CASSFEWGGGQFF.

The chain links TRBV11-2 to TRBJ1-1, with a possible D match to TRBD1 (6 bases). V lost 3 bases, J lost 1 base, and 12 bases lay in between. CDR1 and CDR2 (germline): SGHAT, FQNNGV. The CDR3 covers 15 residues. This chain's CDR3 is CASSFGDKSNTEAFF. For the CDR3, the DNA is TGTGCCAGCAGCTTTGGGGACAAATCGAACACTGAAGCTTTCTTT.

Details on this clonotype: Germline is not matched at one junction end, which may reflect a read error. The chain couples TRBV6-2 or TRBV6-3 to TRBJ2-1; tentatively, D is TRBD2 (5 bases). Germline CDR1 MNHEY, CDR2 SVGEGT. CDR3 length: 13 amino acids. CDR3 loop: CASRPGVVNEQFF. The CDR3 DNA follows: TGTGCTAGCAGACCCGGGGTAGTCAATGAGCAGTTCTTC.

The J gene is TRBJ1-1, the V gene TRBV20-1; D is perhaps TRBD1 (5 bases). Per germline, CDR1 DFQATT and CDR2 SNEGSKA (reference sequence). The V end was cut by 2 bases, the J end by 1 base, with 14 bases between. The CDR3 is 15 residues long. CDR3 DNA sequence: TGCAGTGCTAGAATTTTTGACAGTGGGAACACTGAAGCTTTCTTT. It codes for CSARIFDSGNTEAFF.

V gene TRBV6-1 combines with J gene TRBJ2-1, with D possibly TRBD1 on 6 matching bases. V lost 6 bases and J 0 bases, leaving 12 bases between the germline ends. Germline values: CDR1 MNHNS, CDR2 SASEGT. The CDR3 consists of 15 residues. The CDR3 reads CASSQRGSSYNEQFF. The CDR3 DNA is TGTGCCAGCAGCCAAAGGGGGAGCTCCTACAATGAGCAGTTCTTC.

The V gene is TRBV11-2, the J gene TRBJ1-1; D remains ambiguous. Trimming took 7 bases from V and 1 from J, leaving 13 bases between them. The CDR3 extends over 14 amino acids. Germline values: CDR1 SGHAT, CDR2 FQNNGV. DNA for the CDR3: TGTGCCAGCACCCCTACGGGCAAGAACACTGAAGCTTTCTTT. Protein: CASTPTGKNTEAFF.

The chain employs TRBV6-2 or TRBV6-3 and TRBJ1-1, with D possibly being TRBD1 (5 bases). The V gene's germline CDR1 is MNHEY and CDR2 SVGEGT. The CDR3 loop spans 13 amino acids. Trimming left V 7 bases short and J 4 bases short, with 13 bases between. The CDR3 loop reads CASIESGSTEAFF. DNA for the CDR3: TGTGCCAGCATTGAATCAGGGTCCACTGAAGCTTTCTTT.

As regards this clonotype: One end of the junction is discordant with germline, which a read error may explain. J is TRBJ2-1 and V is TRBV11-2; TRBD2 is a possible D gene (6 bases). This CDR3 has 19 amino acids. Germline assignment: CDR1 SGHAT and CDR2 FQNNGV. CDR3 nucleotide sequence: TGTACCAGCAGCTTAGATTTCCCCCCCTCTCCGGGAGATGGGGATGAGCAATTCTTC. Its translation is CTSSLDFPPSPGDGDEQFF.

In regard to this clonotype: The junction differs from germline at one of its ends, possibly a read error. The rearrangement uses TRBV11-2 and TRBJ2-1; TRBD2 aligns across 11 bases. This CDR3 comprises 16 residues. CDR1 SGHAT and CDR2 FQNNGV come from the germline V gene. The CDR3 reads CDSSLLSGRANNEQFF. The DNA for the CDR3 is TGTGACAGCAGCCTACTTAGCGGGAGGGCCAACAATGAGCAGTTCTTC.